A selection of T cell receptor beta chains follows, all from one sample in a study of CD8 T cells in Susac syndrome. TCRdb called the immunoSEQ multiplex PCR reads again in MiXCR, with one record for every CDR3 protein. The table has about 150,000 distinct CDR3 sequences, about 94% seen once; the top ten hold around 0.21%. The specimen sequenced was CD8+ T cells from PBMCs. All receptors derive from a human donor with multiple sclerosis. Each CDR3 is given with its conserved first and last residue. The order of the fields is clone size, J gene, V gene, D gene, CDR3 DNA, CDR3 protein. A D gene is named only where the DNA matches it firmly. A clone size is listed for some rows: how often the clone was seen (once, few, many), or a class if it is expanded.

few TRBJ2-7 TRBV13 TRBD1 TGTGCCAGCAGCCAGGGGGCGGGGGAGCAGTACTTC CASSQGAGEQYF
NA TRBJ2-3 TRBV24-1 NA TGTGCCACCAGTGACCTCGGGGGCACAGATACGCAGTATTTT CATSDLGGTDTQYF
NA TRBJ2-7 TRBV7-9 NA TGTGCCAGCAGCTCGCCGGACAGCGCCTACGAGCAGTACTTC CASSSPDSAYEQYF
NA TRBJ1-1 TRBV9 NA TGTGCCAGCAGCGTACGGGTAGGGCATGAAGCTTTCTTT CASSVRVGHEAFF
NA TRBJ1-1 TRBV20-1 NA TGCAGTGCTACTATACGGACAGTGAACACTGAAGCTTTCTTT CSATIRTVNTEAFF
NA TRBJ2-2 TRBV7-7 NA TGTGCTAGCAGCTTATCAGTTTACACCGGGGAGCTGTTTTTT CASSLSVYTGELFF
NA TRBJ2-7 TRBV4-1 TRBD1 TGCGCCAGCAGCCAAGGCCCCGGGACAGGCGCCTACGAGCAGTACTTC CASSQGPGTGAYEQYF
NA TRBJ2-3 TRBV20-1 TRBD2 TGCAGTGCTAGAGATCCTAGCGGGGCCGCGATAGATACGCAGTATTTT CSARDPSGAAIDTQYF
NA TRBJ2-2 TRBV7-9 TRBD2 TGTGCCAGCAGCGCACCTAGCGGGGGGCCTAGCGGGGAGCTGTTTTTT CASSAPSGGPSGELFF
NA TRBJ1-2 TRBV16 NA TGTGCCAGCAGCCAATTCGTCTCCTCGGGGCAGGGGAAGGATGGCTACACCTTC CASSQFVSSGQGKDGYTF
NA TRBJ2-3 TRBV2 NA TGTGCCAGCAATGGTTGGGAGGACAGGCCGACTAGCACAGATACGCAGTATTTT CASNGWEDRPTSTDTQYF
NA TRBJ2-3 TRBV3-1 TRBD2 TGTGCCAGCAGCCAGGGGACTATCGGACAAGATACGCAGTATTTT CASSQGTIGQDTQYF
NA TRBJ2-7 TRBV12-3/TRBV12-4 TRBD2 TGTGCCAGCAGAGCGGGACTAGCGGGGGACTACGAGCAGTACTTC CASRAGLAGDYEQYF
NA TRBJ1-2 TRBV29-1 NA TGCAGCGTTTCTGACAGGTCCGTACGGGGCTACACCTTC CSVSDRSVRGYTF
NA TRBJ1-5 TRBV5-6 TRBD1 TGTGCCAGCAGCTGGGGTGACAGGGAGGATCAGCCCCAGCATTTT CASSWGDREDQPQHF
NA TRBJ1-1 TRBV30 NA TGTGCCTGGAGTAGAGGGGGGAGCACTGAAGCTTTCTTT CAWSRGGSTEAFF
NA TRBJ2-1 TRBV12-3/TRBV12-4 NA TGTGCCAGCAGTCCAGAGCTTGGTATTGCCTACAATGAGCAGTTCTTC CASSPELGIAYNEQFF
NA TRBJ2-7 TRBV7-9 NA TGTGCCAGCAGCTCGTGGACAGCCTCCTACGAGCAGTACTTC CASSSWTASYEQYF
NA TRBJ1-2 TRBV7-9 NA TGTGCCAGCAGCGACGGGACAACCGCTAACTATGGCTACACCTTC CASSDGTTANYGYTF
NA TRBJ1-1 TRBV20-1 NA TGCAGTGCTAGAGATAGTCAGGGTATCGGCACTGAAGCTTTCTTT CSARDSQGIGTEAFF
NA TRBJ1-2 TRBV20-1 NA TGCAGTGCTAGAGTGCAAGCAGGGGCCCCTGATGGCTACACCTTC CSARVQAGAPDGYTF
NA TRBJ2-1 TRBV2 TRBD2 TGTGCCAGCCCGCGGGGGGGCTTAGGGGACAATGAGCAGTTCTTC CASPRGGLGDNEQFF
NA TRBJ1-5 TRBV30 NA TGTGCCTTTACTAGGGTCGATAGCAATCAGCCCCAGCATTTT CAFTRVDSNQPQHF
NA TRBJ1-1 TRBV7-8 NA TGTGCCAGCAGCTTAATGGGGGGGCAGGCCACTGAAGCTTTCTTT CASSLMGGQATEAFF
NA TRBJ2-7 TRBV30 TRBD1 TGTGCCTCCCGACAGGGGGAGGGCTACGAGCAGTACTTC CASRQGEGYEQYF
NA TRBJ2-7 TRBV28 NA TGTGCCAGCAGCGAGGGTGGTCTCTCCTACGAGCAGTACTTC CASSEGGLSYEQYF
NA TRBJ2-7 TRBV20-1 NA TGCAGTGCTAGAGGAGCAGACCAGCGCTCCTACGAGCAGTACTTC CSARGADQRSYEQYF
NA TRBJ1-2 TRBV29-1 TRBD1 TGCAGCGTTGAAGTTTTCGGACAGGGAGGACTCTCTTCGTTC CSVEVFGQGGLSSF
few TRBJ2-7 TRBV7-9 TRBD1 TGTGCCAGCAGTTCGGTCCGGGACAGGGTCCCCTCCTACGAGCAGTACTTC CASSSVRDRVPSYEQYF
NA TRBJ2-5 TRBV9 TRBD2 TGTGCCAGCAGTTTTAGCGGGGCACAAGAGACCCAGTACTTC CASSFSGAQETQYF
NA TRBJ2-7 TRBV9 NA TGTGCCAGCAGCACCGGCGTCGGATTCGAGCAGTACTTC CASSTGVGFEQYF
NA TRBJ1-2 TRBV18 TRBD1 TGTGCCAGCTCACCGGCCGGGACAGGGAATGGCTACACCTTC CASSPAGTGNGYTF